This paragraph reports one T cell receptor beta chain. PCR primers comprised 60 Vbeta and 13 Jbeta primers. Measured with immunoSEQ multiplex PCR; TCRdb has only the in-frame clones, and not every one. The table has some 130,000 clones, 79% seen once. V was clipped by 6 bases and J by 4 bases; unmatched bases: 1. This CDR3 contains 13 residues. CDR1 and CDR2 from the germline V gene are SNHLY and FYNNEI. This sample is drawn from a study of cytomegalovirus exposure and HLA in healthy donors. The TCR was taken from a man in his forties in good health and CMV-seropositive. The chain joins TRBV2 to TRBJ1-2; 11 bases align to TRBD1. The sample consisted of PBMCs. The CDR3: CASSGTGGYGYTF. The CDR3 region has the DNA TGTGCCAGCAGCGGGACAGGGGGCTATGGCTACACCTTC.